These 13 T cell receptor beta chains share one sample of origin, sequenced in a study of cytomegalovirus exposure and HLA in healthy donors. Vbeta (60) and Jbeta (13) primers were used in the PCR. Clones were read by immunoSEQ multiplex PCR, and TCRdb kept only the in-frame ones, dropping some. The profile shows some 100,000 clones, around 80% of them singletons. The source material was PBMCs. The receptor source for this set is a woman aged 18-29 years in good health and CMV-seronegative.

This chain connects TRBV30 to TRBJ2-7, with 8 nucleotides matching TRBD1. Losses at the gene ends were 5 bases for V and 3 bases for J; bases not matched to a gene: 9. This CDR3 has 14 amino acids. Germline V gene sequence: CDR1 GTSNPN, CDR2 SVGIG (reference sequence). This CDR3 reads CAWLSGGSRYEQYF. The CDR3 coding sequence is TGTGCCTGGTTATCAGGGGGCTCGCGCTACGAGCAGTACTTC.

The chain has TRBV13 and TRBJ2-4; 16 nucleotides align to TRBD2. Germline CDR1 is PRHDT and CDR2 is FYEKMQ (reference sequence). J lost 1 base, V lost 2 bases, and 5 bases had no gene match. The CDR3 extends over 19 amino acids. CDR3 sequence (DNA): TGTGCCAGCAGCTTATTGGGACTAGCGGGGGGGCGGGCCAAAAACATTCAGTACTTC. Its protein is CASSLLGLAGGRAKNIQYF.

This chain joins TRBV29-1 and TRBJ1-2; TRBD1 might be the D (5 bases). Trimming removed 7 bases at V and 4 bases at J, with 10 bases between. The CDR3 totals 11 residues. CDR1 is SQVTM, CDR2 ANQGSEA, per germline. CDR3 coding DNA: TGCAGCGCCGAGGACATCTATGGCTACACCTTC. It encodes CSAEDIYGYTF.

The V and J genes are TRBV10-3 and TRBJ2-3; the match to TRBD2 covers 9 bases. CDR3 length: 15 amino acids. V was clipped by 9 bases and J by 2 bases; unmatched bases: 9. Germline assignment: CDR1 ENHRY and CDR2 SYGVKD. The CDR3, as DNA: TGTGCCATGGCTCGCGGCGGGGGGGTCACAGATACGCAGTATTTT. Its translation is CAMARGGGVTDTQYF.

The chain employs TRBV6-1 and TRBJ2-5; 7 bases match TRBD1. The J call may be mistaken, given a closer DNA end match to TRBJ2-7. The CDR3 sequence is 13 residues long. Germline-derived CDR1 and CDR2 are MNHNS and SASEGT. This CDR3 is CASSETGIYEQYF. The CDR3 DNA reads as TGTGCCAGCAGTGAGACAGGGATCTACGAGCAGTACTTC.

The chain links TRBV9 to TRBJ2-1; a weak D match, TRBD2 (6 bases). The germline V gene has CDR1 SGDLS and CDR2 YYNGEE. The CDR3 loop spans 15 amino acids. V lost 1 base and J 1 base, leaving 9 bases between the germline ends. This CDR3 is CASSVHGGSYNEQFF. CDR3 sequence (DNA): TGTGCCAGCAGCGTACACGGGGGTTCCTACAATGAGCAGTTCTTC.

The chain employs TRBV11-2 and TRBJ1-4, with a weak D call TRBD1 (6 bases). Germline loops: CDR1 SGHAT, CDR2 FQNNGV. The CDR3 consists of 15 residues. Trimming took off 3 bases at V and 5 bases at J, with 13 bases between the two ends. The CDR3 sequence: CASSFTGRINEKLFF. The DNA for the CDR3 is TGTGCCAGCAGCTTTACAGGGAGAATAAATGAAAAACTGTTTTTT.

V and J are TRBV18 and TRBJ2-1; 7 positions agree with TRBD1. V was clipped by 0 bases and J by 0 bases; unmatched bases: 2. This CDR3 region has 16 residues. From germline, CDR1 is KGHSH and CDR2 LQKENI. The CDR3 DNA is TGTGCCAGCTCACCACCCCGGACAGGCTCCTACAATGAGCAGTTCTTC. Translated, it gives CASSPPRTGSYNEQFF.

The rearrangement joins TRBV28 to TRBJ2-5; D might be TRBD1 (7 bases). V shed 8 bases and J shed 2 bases, with 18 bases lying between them. Germline CDR1 MDHEN, CDR2 SYDVKM. CDR3 length: 15 residues. The CDR3 DNA follows: TGTGCCAGCGATAAAGGCGGGACAGAGCAAGAGACCCAGTACTTC. It yields the protein CASDKGGTEQETQYF.

This clone has just a few counts. The chain links TRBV6-5 to TRBJ1-1, with D maybe TRBD1 (6 bases). Germline V gene lookup returns CDR1 MNHEY and CDR2 SVGAGI. This CDR3 comprises 15 residues. V was pared by 6 bases and J by 3 bases, with 17 bases between. Here the CDR3 DNA reads TGTGCCAGCAGATCCGAACAGGGTCTTCACACTGAAGCTTTCTTT. This sequence encodes CASRSEQGLHTEAFF.

This chain links TRBV4-3 with TRBJ1-4, with TRBD1 identical over 11 bases. V gave up 1 base and J gave up 8 bases; unmatched junction bases: 6. Germline assignment: CDR1 LGHNA and CDR2 YSLEER. The CDR3 sequence is 16 residues long. The DNA of the CDR3 is TGCGCCAGCAGCCAAGGAAAAGGGACAGGGGGGGAAAAACTGTTTTTT. Translated, it gives CASSQGKGTGGEKLFF.

V and J are TRBV4-3 and TRBJ1-1; D is possibly TRBD1 (6 bases). Trimming took 4 bases from V and 0 from J, leaving 9 bases between them. The germline CDR1 and CDR2 sequences are LGHNA and YSLEER. The CDR3 loop spans 14 amino acids. CDR3 amino acids: CASSRNRVNTEAFF. The CDR3 DNA reads as TGCGCCAGCAGCCGAAACAGGGTGAACACTGAAGCTTTCTTT.

The V call is TRBV6-5, the J call TRBJ2-1; 14 bases are a match to TRBD2. In germline, CDR1 is MNHEY, CDR2 SVGAGI. The V and J ends lost 5 bases and 8 bases, in that order; junction bases with no gene match: 5. The CDR3 loop spans 15 amino acids. The CDR3 spells CASSPGLAGVYEQFF. CDR3 DNA sequence: TGTGCCAGCAGTCCGGGACTAGCGGGAGTCTATGAGCAGTTCTTC.